The source of this T cell receptor beta chain is a study of beta chain features in type 1 diabetes. Overall study: Age and gender were similar between patients and healthy donors, as were cell yields. Notes on the study in general: In all four CD4+ subsets, TCRB CDR3 length was significantly, moderately reduced in type 1 diabetes.

The study reverse transcribed the entire isolated RNA, so it sequenced expressed TCRB transcripts. Sequenced by immunoSEQ multiplex PCR; TCRdb stores in-frame clones only, minus some. The table includes 130,000 to 150,000 clones, 10% detected once. In regard to this clone: Its antigen remains unknown.

All of the sorted populations showed purity greater than 98%. V lost 4 bases and J lost 4; bases outside the gene matches: 5. The CDR3 totals 15 residues. Germline V CDR1 and CDR2: MNHEY, SVGAGI. The specimen sequenced was naive CD4+ T cells from blood. The clonotype originates from a man aged 18 to 35 in good health. This chain links TRBV6-5 with TRBJ2-1, with TRBD1 identical over 9 bases. CDR3 sequence: CASSFRQGGYNEQFF. CDR3 DNA sequence: TGTGCCAGCAGTTTTAGACAGGGGGGATACAATGAGCAGTTCTTC.